This is a list of T cell receptor beta chains from one sample in a study of human T cells and chemical hapten exposure. In TCRdb, the RACE reads were re-called with MiXCR into one record per CDR3 protein. The top ten hold more than 3% of the sample, which has about 110,000 distinct CDR3 sequences, 9% to 9.5% seen once. The input for sequencing was whole blood, taken in connection with sensitization to the hapten diphenylcyclopropenone (DPC). These receptors came from a woman in her forties with alopecia areata. Some clones in this sample may be carry-over from other donors' samples. Each CDR3 is given with its conserved first and last residue. Fields, in order: J gene, V gene, CDR3 protein.

J gene: TRBJ2-4
V gene: TRBV3-1
CDR3 protein: CASSQRLAGGNIQYF

J gene: TRBJ2-1
V gene: TRBV7-2
CDR3 protein: CASSQWNEQFF

J gene: TRBJ1-5
V gene: TRBV7-9
CDR3 protein: CASSFEGSQPQHF

J gene: TRBJ2-2
V gene: TRBV28
CDR3 protein: CASKSPGELFF

J gene: TRBJ2-5
V gene: TRBV7-6
CDR3 protein: CASASGAQETQYF

J gene: TRBJ2-7
V gene: TRBV10-3
CDR3 protein: CAISGVRGYEQYF

J gene: TRBJ2-2
V gene: TRBV7-2
CDR3 protein: CASSSRPVFAGELFF

J gene: TRBJ1-2
V gene: TRBV2
CDR3 protein: CASSSRTSREAYGYTF

J gene: TRBJ2-3
V gene: TRBV5-1
CDR3 protein: CASSPDAAATDTQYF

J gene: TRBJ2-7
V gene: TRBV28
CDR3 protein: CASSRDTYEQYF

J gene: TRBJ1-1
V gene: TRBV27
CDR3 protein: CASSLTGGGTEAFF

J gene: TRBJ2-1
V gene: TRBV10-3
CDR3 protein: CAITSQLSSYNEQFF

J gene: TRBJ2-1
V gene: TRBV24-1
CDR3 protein: CATSDLRQYNEQFF

J gene: TRBJ2-7
V gene: TRBV19
CDR3 protein: CASSTGTGSSYEQYF

J gene: TRBJ1-5
V gene: TRBV29-1
CDR3 protein: CSVETLPGQPQHF

J gene: TRBJ1-2
V gene: TRBV6-5
CDR3 protein: CASSSPGQGYGYTF

J gene: TRBJ1-1
V gene: TRBV7-9
CDR3 protein: CASSLKVNTEAFF

J gene: TRBJ2-5
V gene: TRBV12-5
CDR3 protein: CASGPGGRETQYF

J gene: TRBJ1-5
V gene: TRBV2
CDR3 protein: CASQSRAGSGQPQHF

J gene: TRBJ2-3
V gene: TRBV6-4
CDR3 protein: CATTQDGRSTDTQYF

J gene: TRBJ1-5
V gene: TRBV6-1
CDR3 protein: CASITGYPPSNQPQHF